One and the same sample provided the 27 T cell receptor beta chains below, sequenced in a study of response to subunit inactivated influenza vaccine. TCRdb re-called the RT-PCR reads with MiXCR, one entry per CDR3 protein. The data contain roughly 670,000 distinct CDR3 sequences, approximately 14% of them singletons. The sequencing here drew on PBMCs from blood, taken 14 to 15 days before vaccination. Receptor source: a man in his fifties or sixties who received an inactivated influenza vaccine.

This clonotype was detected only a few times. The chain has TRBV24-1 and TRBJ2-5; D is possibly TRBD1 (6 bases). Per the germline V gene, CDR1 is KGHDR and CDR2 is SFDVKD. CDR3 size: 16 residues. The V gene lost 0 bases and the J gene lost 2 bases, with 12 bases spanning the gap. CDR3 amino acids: CATSDLRSGTQETQYF. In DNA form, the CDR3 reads TGTGCCACCAGTGATTTGCGTTCGGGGACACAAGAGACCCAGTACTTC.

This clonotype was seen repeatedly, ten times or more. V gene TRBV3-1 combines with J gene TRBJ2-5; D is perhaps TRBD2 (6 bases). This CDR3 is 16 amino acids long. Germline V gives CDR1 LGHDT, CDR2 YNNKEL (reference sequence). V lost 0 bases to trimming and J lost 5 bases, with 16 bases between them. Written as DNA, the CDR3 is TGTGCCAGCAGCCAAGATGTGGCGGGAAATAGGGAGACCCAGTACTTC. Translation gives CASSQDVAGNRETQYF.

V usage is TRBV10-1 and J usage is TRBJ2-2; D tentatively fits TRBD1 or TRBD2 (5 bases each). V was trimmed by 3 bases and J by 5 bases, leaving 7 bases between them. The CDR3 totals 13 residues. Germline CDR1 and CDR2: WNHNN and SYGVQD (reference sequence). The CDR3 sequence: CASSDEGTGELFF. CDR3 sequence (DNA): TGCGCCAGCAGTGACGAGGGGACCGGGGAGCTGTTTTTT.

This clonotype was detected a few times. CDR3 nucleotides: TGTGCCAGCAGCTTAGAGGGCAGGGGGTTGCCTGGCTACACCTTC. Translation gives CASSLEGRGLPGYTF. The chain carries TRBV7-8 and TRBJ1-2, with 7 bases identical to TRBD1. CDR1 and CDR2 from the germline V gene are SGHVS and FQNEAQ. The V and J ends lost 1 base and 7 bases, in that order; junction bases with no gene match: 9. This CDR3 comprises 15 residues. Together with reference TRBV7-8 and TRBJ1-2, the CDR3 gives the full variable domain: GAGVSQSPRYKVAKRGQDVALRCDPISGHVSLFWYQQALGQGPEFLTYFQNEAQLDKSGLPSDRFFAERPEGSVSTLKIQRTQQEDSAVYLCASSLEGRGLPGYTFGSGTRLTVV.

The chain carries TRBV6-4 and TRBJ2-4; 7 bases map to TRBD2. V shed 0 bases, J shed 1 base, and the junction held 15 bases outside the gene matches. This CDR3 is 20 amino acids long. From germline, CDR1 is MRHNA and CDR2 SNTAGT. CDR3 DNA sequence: TGTGCCAGCAGTGACTCGTCTGTGGGAGGGCCAGATAGGGCCAAAAACATTCAGTACTTC. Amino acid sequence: CASSDSSVGGPDRAKNIQYF.

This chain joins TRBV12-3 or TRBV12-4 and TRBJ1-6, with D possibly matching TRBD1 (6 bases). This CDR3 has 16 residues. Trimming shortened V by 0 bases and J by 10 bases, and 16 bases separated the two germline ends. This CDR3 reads CASSLASGVVGSPLHF. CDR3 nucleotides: TGTGCCAGCAGTTTAGCTTCAGGGGTAGTAGGATCACCCCTCCACTTT.

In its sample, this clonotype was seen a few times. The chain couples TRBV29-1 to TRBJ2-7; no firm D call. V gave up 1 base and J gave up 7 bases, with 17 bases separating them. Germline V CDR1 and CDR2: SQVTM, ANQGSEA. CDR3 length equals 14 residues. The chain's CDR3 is CSVEVPGSSREQYF. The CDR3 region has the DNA TGCAGCGTTGAAGTTCCCGGGTCTTCTCGGGAGCAGTACTTC.

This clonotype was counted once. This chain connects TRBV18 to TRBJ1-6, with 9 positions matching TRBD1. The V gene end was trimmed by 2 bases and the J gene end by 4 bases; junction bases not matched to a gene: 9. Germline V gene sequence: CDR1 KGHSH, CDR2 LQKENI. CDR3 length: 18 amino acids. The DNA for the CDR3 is TGTGCCAGCTCACCAAACGGGAGTGACAGGGGGTATAATTCACCCCTCCACTTT. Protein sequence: CASSPNGSDRGYNSPLHF.

This chain's CDR3 is CASSLQRTTGSVYGYTF. CDR3 in DNA: TGTGCCAGCTCACTCCAAAGAACGACAGGGTCGGTCTATGGCTACACCTTC. V usage is TRBV18 and J usage is TRBJ1-2; the match to TRBD1 covers 7 bases. Trimming took 4 bases from V and 4 from J; bases not matched to a gene: 15. This CDR3 is 17 amino acids long. CDR1 KGHSH and CDR2 LQKENI come from the germline V gene.

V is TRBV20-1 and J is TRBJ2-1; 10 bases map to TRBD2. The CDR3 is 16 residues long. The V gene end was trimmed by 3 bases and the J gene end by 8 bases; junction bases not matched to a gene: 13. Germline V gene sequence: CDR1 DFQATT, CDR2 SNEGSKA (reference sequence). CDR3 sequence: CSASQLAGGVVHEQFF. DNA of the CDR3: TGCAGTGCTAGTCAGTTAGCGGGAGGTGTTGTTCATGAGCAGTTCTTC.

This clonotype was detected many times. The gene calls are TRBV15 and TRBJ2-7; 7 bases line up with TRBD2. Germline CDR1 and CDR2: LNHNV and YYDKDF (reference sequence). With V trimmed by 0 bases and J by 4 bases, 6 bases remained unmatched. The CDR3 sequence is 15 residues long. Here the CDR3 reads CATSREWGGVYEQYF. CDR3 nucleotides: TGTGCCACCAGCAGAGAATGGGGGGGAGTATACGAGCAGTACTTC.

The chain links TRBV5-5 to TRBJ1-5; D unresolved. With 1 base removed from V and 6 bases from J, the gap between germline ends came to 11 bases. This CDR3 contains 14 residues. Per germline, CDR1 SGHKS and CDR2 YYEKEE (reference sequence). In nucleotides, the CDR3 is TGTGCCAGCAGCTTGACAGTACCAACTCAGCCCCAGCATTTT. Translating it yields CASSLTVPTQPQHF.

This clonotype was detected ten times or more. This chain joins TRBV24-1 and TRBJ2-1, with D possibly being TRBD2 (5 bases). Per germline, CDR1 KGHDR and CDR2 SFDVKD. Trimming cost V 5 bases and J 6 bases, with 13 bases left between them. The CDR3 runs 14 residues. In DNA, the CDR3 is TGTGCCACCAGTGGGGCAGGAGGAACCAATGAGCAGTTCTTC. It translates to CATSGAGGTNEQFF.

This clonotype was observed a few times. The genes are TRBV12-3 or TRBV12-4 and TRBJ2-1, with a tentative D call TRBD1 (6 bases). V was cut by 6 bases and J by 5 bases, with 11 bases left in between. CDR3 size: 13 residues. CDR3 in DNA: TGTGCCAGCAGACCTACAGGGAACAATGAGCAGTTCTTC. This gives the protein CASRPTGNNEQFF.

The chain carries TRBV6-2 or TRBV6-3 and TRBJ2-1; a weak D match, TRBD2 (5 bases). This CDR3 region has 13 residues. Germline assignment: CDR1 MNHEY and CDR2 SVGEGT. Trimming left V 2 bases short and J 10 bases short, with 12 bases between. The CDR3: CASSYKLAWEQFF. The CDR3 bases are TGTGCCAGCAGTTACAAGCTAGCATGGGAGCAGTTCTTC.

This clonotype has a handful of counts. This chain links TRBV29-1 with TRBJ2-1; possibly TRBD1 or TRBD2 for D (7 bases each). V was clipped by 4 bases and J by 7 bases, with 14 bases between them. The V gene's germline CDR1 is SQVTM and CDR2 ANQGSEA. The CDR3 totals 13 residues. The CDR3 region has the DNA TGCAGCGTTGCTTCGCAGGGGGGGAATGAGCAGTTCTTC. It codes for CSVASQGGNEQFF.

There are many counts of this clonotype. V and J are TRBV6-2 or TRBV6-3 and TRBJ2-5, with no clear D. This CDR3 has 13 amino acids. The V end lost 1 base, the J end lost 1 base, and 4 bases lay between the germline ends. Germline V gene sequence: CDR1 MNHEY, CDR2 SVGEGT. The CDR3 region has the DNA TGTGCCAGCAGTTACTGGGGCCAAGAGACCCAGTACTTC. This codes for CASSYWGQETQYF.

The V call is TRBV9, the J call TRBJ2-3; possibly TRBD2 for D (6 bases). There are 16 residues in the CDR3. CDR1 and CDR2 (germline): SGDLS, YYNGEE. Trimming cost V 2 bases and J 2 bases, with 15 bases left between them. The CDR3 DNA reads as TGTGCCAGCAGCGTCACCGGGACTCGACTCACAGATACGCAGTATTTT. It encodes CASSVTGTRLTDTQYF.

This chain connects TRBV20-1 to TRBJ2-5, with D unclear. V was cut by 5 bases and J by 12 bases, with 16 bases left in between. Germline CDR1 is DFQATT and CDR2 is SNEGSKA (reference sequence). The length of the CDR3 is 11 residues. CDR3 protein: CSAQDTPDEYF. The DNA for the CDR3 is TGCAGTGCTCAAGACACCCCCGATGAGTACTTC.

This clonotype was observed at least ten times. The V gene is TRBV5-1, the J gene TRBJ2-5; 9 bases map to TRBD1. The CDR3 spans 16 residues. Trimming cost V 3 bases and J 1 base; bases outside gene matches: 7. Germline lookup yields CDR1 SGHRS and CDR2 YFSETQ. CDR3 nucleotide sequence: TGCGCCAGCAGCTGGAGGGGACAGGGCACCCAAGAGACCCAGTACTTC. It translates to CASSWRGQGTQETQYF.

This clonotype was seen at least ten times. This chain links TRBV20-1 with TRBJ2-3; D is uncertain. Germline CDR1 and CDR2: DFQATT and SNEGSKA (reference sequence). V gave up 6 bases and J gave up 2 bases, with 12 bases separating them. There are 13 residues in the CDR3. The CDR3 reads CSAAPGYTDTQYF. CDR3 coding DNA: TGCAGTGCCGCCCCTGGATACACAGATACGCAGTATTTT.

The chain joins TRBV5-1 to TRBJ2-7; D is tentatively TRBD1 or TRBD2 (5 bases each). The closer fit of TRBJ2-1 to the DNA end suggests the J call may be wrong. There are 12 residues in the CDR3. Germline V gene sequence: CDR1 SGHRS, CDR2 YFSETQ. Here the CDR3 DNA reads TGCGCCAGCAGCTTGGACTGGGGGGAGCAGTTCTTC. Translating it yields CASSLDWGEQFF.

CDR3 sequence (DNA): TGCAGCGTTATGGTAGCGGGAGGTCAGACCCAGTACTTC. Translating it yields CSVMVAGGQTQYF. The J gene is TRBJ2-5, the V gene TRBV29-1; 10 nucleotides align to TRBD2. The length of the CDR3 is 13 residues. CDR1 SQVTM and CDR2 ANQGSEA come from the germline V gene. Trimming cost V 5 bases and J 6 bases; bases outside gene matches: 6.

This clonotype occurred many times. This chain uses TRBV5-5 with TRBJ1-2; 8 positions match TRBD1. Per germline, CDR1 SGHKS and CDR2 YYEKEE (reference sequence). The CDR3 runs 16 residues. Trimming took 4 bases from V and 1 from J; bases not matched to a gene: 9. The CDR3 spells CASSHRTGKSNYGYTF. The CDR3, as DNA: TGTGCCAGCAGCCACAGGACAGGGAAAAGTAACTATGGCTACACCTTC.

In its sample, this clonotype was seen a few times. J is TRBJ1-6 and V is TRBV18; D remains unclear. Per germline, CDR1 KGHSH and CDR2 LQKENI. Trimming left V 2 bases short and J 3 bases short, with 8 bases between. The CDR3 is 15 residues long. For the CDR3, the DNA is TGTGCCAGCTCACCAGGGATCATCTATAATTCACCCCTCCACTTT. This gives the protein CASSPGIIYNSPLHF.

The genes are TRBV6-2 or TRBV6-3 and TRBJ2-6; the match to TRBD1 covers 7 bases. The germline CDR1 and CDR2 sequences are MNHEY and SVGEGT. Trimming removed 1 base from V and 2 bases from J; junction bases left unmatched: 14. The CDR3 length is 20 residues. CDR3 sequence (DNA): TGTGCCAGCAGTTACTTCTACAGGGGAAATCGGTATCCTGGGGCCAACGTCCTGACTTTC. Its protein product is CASSYFYRGNRYPGANVLTF.

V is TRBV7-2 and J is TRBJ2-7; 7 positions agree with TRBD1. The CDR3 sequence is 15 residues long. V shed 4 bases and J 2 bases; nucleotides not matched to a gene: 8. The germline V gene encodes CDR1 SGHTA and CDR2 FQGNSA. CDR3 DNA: TGTGCCAGCAGCTCATACGGGACAGACCCCTACGAGCAGTACTTC. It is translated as CASSSYGTDPYEQYF. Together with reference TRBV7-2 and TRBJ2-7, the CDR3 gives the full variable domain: GAGVSQSPSNKVTEKGKDVELRCDPISGHTALYWYRQSLGQGLEFLIYFQGNSAPDKSGLPSDRFSAERTGGSVSTLTIQRTQQEDSAVYLCASSSYGTDPYEQYFGPGTRLTVT.